Below are 15 T cell receptor beta chains sequenced from a single sample in a study of T-cell reconstitution after alpha-beta-depleted transplantation in children. Construction of the TCRbeta library involved unique molecular identifiers. TCRdb re-called the PCR reads through MiXCR, storing one row per CDR3 protein. The data contain approximately 44,000 distinct CDR3 sequences, approximately 6.1% of them singletons. Material: PBMCs, mostly from graft donor cells, obtained 60 days after TCRalphabeta/CD19-depleted stem cell transplant. Receptors were obtained from a female patient aged 2-15 years who had a stem cell transplant for aplastic anemia, so the T cells may come from the graft donor.

This clonotype was observed many times. This sequence joins TRBV9 and TRBJ2-3; D perhaps matches TRBD1 (6 bases). The V end lost 4 bases, the J end lost 0 bases, and 15 bases lay between the germline ends. The CDR3 has 16 amino acids. Germline V gives CDR1 SGDLS, CDR2 YYNGEE. CDR3 DNA: TGTGCCAGCAGCCCCCAGAGGACAGTGAGCACAGATACGCAGTATTTT. Translating gives CASSPQRTVSTDTQYF.

The rearrangement links TRBV7-9 to TRBJ1-3; possible D gene TRBD1, 6 bases. Germline CDR1 and CDR2: SEHNR and FQNEAQ (reference sequence). Trimming shortened V by 5 bases and J by 2 bases, and 13 bases separated the two germline ends. The CDR3 is 15 amino acids. The CDR3 DNA reads as TGTGCCAGCAGCACCGGGACACCTCCTGGAAACACCATATATTTT. Its protein product is CASSTGTPPGNTIYF.

This clonotype was recorded many times. The rearrangement joins TRBV7-8 to TRBJ2-1; D call uncertain. V shed 5 bases and J shed 0 bases, with 11 bases lying between them. This CDR3 region has 15 residues. Per germline, CDR1 SGHVS and CDR2 FQNEAQ. CDR3 in DNA: TGTGCCAGCAGCCCCCGGCGGAGCTCCTACAATGAGCAGTTCTTC. Amino acid sequence: CASSPRRSSYNEQFF.

This clonotype has at least ten counts. The chain employs TRBV27 and TRBJ1-2; the match to TRBD1 covers 9 bases. The CDR3 covers 14 residues. The ends lost 2 bases at V and 4 bases at J; junction bases unmatched: 2. Germline-derived CDR1 and CDR2 are MNHEY and SMNVEV (reference sequence). CDR3 sequence: CASSLKQGAYGYTF. Written as DNA, the CDR3 is TGTGCCAGCAGTTTAAAACAGGGGGCCTATGGCTACACCTTC.

V gene TRBV4-1 combines with J gene TRBJ2-7, with D possibly being TRBD2 (5 bases). The CDR3 runs to 13 residues. Trimming stripped 1 base from V and 7 bases from J, with 11 bases between. Germline CDR1 is MGHRA and CDR2 is YSYEKL. CDR3 protein: CASSQVPGWEQYF. CDR3 in DNA: TGCGCCAGCAGCCAAGTACCGGGGTGGGAGCAGTACTTC.

There are a few counts of this clonotype. The rearrangement joins TRBV11-2 to TRBJ1-1; no reliable D call. Trimming stripped 5 bases from V and 0 bases from J, with 10 bases between. Germline V lookup: CDR1 SGHAT, CDR2 FQNNGV. This CDR3 contains 14 residues. CDR3 region: CASSPGGLNTEAFF. The CDR3 DNA follows: TGTGCCAGCAGCCCTGGTGGGCTGAACACTGAAGCTTTCTTT.

This clonotype showed up many times. The chain recombines TRBV9 with TRBJ2-5; 12 nucleotides agree with TRBD2. With 0 bases clipped from V and 3 bases from J, the junction kept 3 bases outside the gene matches. The germline V gene has CDR1 SGDLS and CDR2 YYNGEE. The CDR3 has 16 amino acids. CDR3 loop: CASSVEWTSGEETQYF. The DNA of the CDR3 is TGTGCCAGCAGCGTAGAGTGGACTAGCGGGGAAGAGACCCAGTACTTC.

This clonotype has a count of ten or more. The rearrangement joins TRBV30 to TRBJ1-1; no firm D call. The germline V gene has CDR1 GTSNPN and CDR2 SVGIG (reference sequence). Trimming shortened V by 1 base and J by 6 bases, and 6 bases separated the two germline ends. This CDR3 has 11 residues. The CDR3 is CAWSAPSEAFF. The CDR3 DNA follows: TGTGCCTGGAGTGCCCCCTCTGAAGCTTTCTTT. The full variable domain, its missing parts supplied by reference TRBV30 and TRBJ1-1, is SQTIHQWPATLVQPVGSPLSLECTVEGTSNPNLYWYRQAAGRGLQLLFYSVGIGQISSEVPQNLSASRPQDRQFILSSKKLLLSDSGFYLCAWSAPSEAFFGQGTRLTVV.

This clonotype was picked up many times. V and J are TRBV27 and TRBJ2-7, with a weak D call TRBD2 (6 bases). The CDR3 is 16 residues long. Germline V gene lookup returns CDR1 MNHEY and CDR2 SMNVEV (reference sequence). Trimming took 1 base from V and 2 from J, leaving 15 bases between them. CDR3 coding DNA: TGTGCCAGCAGTTTATGGGGCGGGGTTGGTACCTACGAGCAGTACTTC. Translated, it gives CASSLWGGVGTYEQYF.

This clonotype has a count of ten or more. The chain combines TRBV4-2 with TRBJ2-5; D is unresolved. V was pared by 2 bases and J by 2 bases, with 6 bases between. The CDR3 consists of 13 residues. Germline assignment: CDR1 LGHNA and CDR2 YNFKEQ. CDR3 region: CASSQTGQETQYF. The DNA for the CDR3 is TGTGCCAGCAGCCAAACCGGACAAGAGACCCAGTACTTC.

This clonotype has a count of ten or more. The chain is built from TRBV4-2 and TRBJ2-1; no clear D. V was shortened by 0 bases and J by 7 bases, with 7 bases between the two germline ends. Germline V CDR1 and CDR2: LGHNA, YNFKEQ. The CDR3 loop spans 13 amino acids. The CDR3 here is CASSQDIRNEQFF. The CDR3, as DNA: TGTGCCAGCAGCCAAGATATAAGAAATGAGCAGTTCTTC.

This clonotype was recorded a few times. CDR3 region: CASSTPGQARTDTQYF. The CDR3 DNA reads TGTGCCAGTAGTACTCCGGGACAGGCCCGCACAGATACGCAGTATTTT. V is TRBV19 and J is TRBJ2-3; 8 bases map to TRBD1. This CDR3 region has 16 residues. V was pared by 4 bases and J by 1 base, with 7 bases of the junction left unmatched. Germline V lookup: CDR1 LNHDA, CDR2 SQIVND (reference sequence).

This clonotype was observed at least ten times. This rearrangement joins TRBV12-3 or TRBV12-4 to TRBJ1-1; D is uncertain. Trimming left V 3 bases short and J 1 base short, with 6 bases between. This CDR3 has 13 amino acids. CDR3 sequence (DNA): TGTGCCAGCAGTTTGATCGGGAACACTGAAGCTTTCTTT. It specifies CASSLIGNTEAFF.

This chain uses TRBV2 with TRBJ2-7; 7 bases agree with TRBD1. The V gene end was trimmed by 5 bases and the J gene end by 12 bases; junction bases not matched to a gene: 16. The CDR3 runs 14 residues. Germline V gives CDR1 SNHLY, CDR2 FYNNEI. As DNA, the CDR3 is TGTGCCAGCAGTTTAAACCGGGACAGAATGGGGTGGTACTTC. Amino acids: CASSLNRDRMGWYF. Variable domain in full (rest from reference TRBV2 and TRBJ2-7): EPEVTQTPSHQVTQMGQEVILRCVPISNHLYFYWYRQILGQKVEFLVSFYNNEISEKSEIFDDQFSVERPDGSNFTLKIRSTKLEDSAMYFCASSLNRDRMGWYFGPGTRLTVT.

This clonotype came up many times. The rearrangement uses TRBV25-1 and TRBJ2-5; D may be TRBD1 (5 bases). Trimming took off 5 bases at V and 5 bases at J, with 9 bases between the two ends. CDR1 and CDR2 from the germline V gene are MGHDK and SYGVNS. This CDR3 has 12 residues. CDR3 protein: CASSKGWETQYF. In DNA, the CDR3 is TGTGCCAGCAGTAAGGGGTGGGAGACCCAGTACTTC.